Following are 17 T cell receptor beta chains from one sample sequenced in a study of spatial heterogeneity in lung cancer. Notes on the study in general: Mutation tallies in tumors tracked expanded intratumoral alpha and beta TCR counts.

Antigen specificity for these receptors is unknown. Time point indicated: sample taken at primary tumor resection. TCRdb re-called the 5' RACE reads with MiXCR, one entry per CDR3 protein. Among about 20,000 distinct CDR3 sequences listed, 15% were seen once. The source was lung tumor tissue, collected at surgery. Every receptor here comes from a female donor with early-stage non-small cell lung cancer.

The chain recombines TRBV4-2 with TRBJ2-2; the D call may be TRBD1 or TRBD2 (5 bases each). Trimming left V 2 bases short and J 6 bases short, with 16 bases between. CDR1 and CDR2 from the germline V gene are LGHNA and YNFKEQ. The length of the CDR3 is 16 residues. In DNA, the CDR3 is TGTGCCAGCAGCCAACATCTGCCCCGAGGGGCCGGGGAGCTGTTTTTT. It yields the protein CASSQHLPRGAGELFF.

This clonotype was seen repeatedly, ten times or more. The V gene is TRBV5-4, the J gene TRBJ2-2, with TRBD1 matching 8 bases. CDR1 is SGHNT and CDR2 is YYREEE in the germline V gene (reference sequence). The CDR3 consists of 16 residues. The ends lost 0 bases at V and 4 bases at J; junction bases unmatched: 5. The CDR3 DNA reads as TGTGCCAGCAGCTTGGGAGGGACAGGACCCACCGGGGAGCTGTTTTTT. It yields the protein CASSLGGTGPTGELFF.

Many counts were recorded for this clonotype. The rearrangement links TRBV5-6 to TRBJ2-7; possibly TRBD2 for D (5 bases). CDR3 size: 14 residues. V shed 0 bases and J shed 6 bases, with 13 bases lying between them. Germline V CDR1 and CDR2: SGHDT, YYEEEE. The DNA for the CDR3 is TGTGCCAGCAGCTTGGTTGCGGGCGTAAGCGAGCAGTACTTC. As protein: CASSLVAGVSEQYF. Filled out from reference TRBV5-6 and TRBJ2-7, the complete variable domain reads DAGVTQSPTHLIKTRGQQVTLRCSPKSGHDTVSWYQQALGQGPQFIFQYYEEEERQRGNFPDRFSGHQFPNYSSELNVNALLLGDSALYLCASSLVAGVSEQYFGPGTRLTVT.

This clonotype was found many times. This chain uses TRBV7-2 with TRBJ1-5; the D is unclear. The CDR3 totals 16 residues. Trimming stripped 1 base from V and 2 bases from J, with 12 bases between. CDR1 and CDR2 (germline): SGHTA, FQGNSA. CDR3 sequence: CASSLGSSDGNQPQHF. CDR3 nucleotides: TGTGCCAGCAGCTTAGGGTCCTCTGATGGCAATCAGCCCCAGCATTTT.

This clonotype was counted at least ten times. The chain recombines TRBV3-1 with TRBJ2-3; TRBD2 matches 10 bases. The CDR3 is 16 residues long. With V trimmed by 2 bases and J by 1 base, 3 bases remained unmatched. Germline V gene sequence: CDR1 LGHDT, CDR2 YNNKEL (reference sequence). The DNA of the CDR3 is TGTGCCAGCAGCCAAAGAGCGGGAGGGCGCACAGATACGCAGTATTTT. This encodes CASSQRAGGRTDTQYF.

This clonotype was found many times. The chain couples TRBV7-3 to TRBJ2-3; no reliable D call. V dropped 3 bases and J dropped 2 bases, with 9 bases sitting between them. Germline CDR1 SGHTA, CDR2 FQGTGA. The CDR3 has 14 amino acids. The DNA for the CDR3 is TGTGCCAGCAGCTTCGGGCTAACCACAGATACGCAGTATTTT. This codes for CASSFGLTTDTQYF.

This clonotype was seen repeatedly, ten times or more. The rearrangement links TRBV7-2 to TRBJ2-7, with 9 bases aligning to TRBD2. With 4 bases clipped from V and 11 bases from J, the junction kept 12 bases outside the gene matches. This CDR3 is built from 14 residues. Germline V gene data show CDR1 as SGHTA and CDR2 as FQGNSA. CDR3 residues: CASSYGLATGLEYF. For the CDR3, the DNA is TGTGCCAGCAGCTACGGACTAGCGACGGGTTTAGAGTACTTC. Filled out from reference TRBV7-2 and TRBJ2-7, the complete variable domain reads GAGVSQSPSNKVTEKGKDVELRCDPISGHTALYWYRQSLGQGLEFLIYFQGNSAPDKSGLPSDRFSAERTGGSVSTLTIQRTQQEDSAVYLCASSYGLATGLEYFGPGTRLTVT.

V and J are TRBV7-2 and TRBJ2-4; 16 nucleotides line up with TRBD2. The CDR3 is 19 amino acids. The V gene's germline CDR1 is SGHTA and CDR2 FQGNSA. V was pared by 1 base and J by 0 bases, with 3 bases of the junction left unmatched. CDR3 sequence: CASSLEGLAGGLAKNIQYF. The CDR3 bases are TGTGCCAGCAGCTTAGAGGGACTAGCGGGAGGGTTAGCCAAAAACATTCAGTACTTC.

This clonotype has a count of ten or more. The CDR3 reads CASSPSGNTDTQYF. DNA of the CDR3: TGTGCCAGCAGCCCTAGCGGAAACACAGATACGCAGTATTTT. The chain uses TRBV28 and TRBJ2-3, with 7 nucleotides matching TRBD2. Looked up from germline, CDR1 is MDHEN and CDR2 is SYDVKM. This CDR3 is built from 14 residues. With 6 bases clipped from V and 2 bases from J, the junction kept 5 bases outside the gene matches. The entire variable domain, with the rest obtained from reference TRBV28 and TRBJ2-3, is as follows: DVKVTQSSRYLVKRTGEKVFLECVQDMDHENMFWYRQDPGLGLRLIYFSYDVKMKEKGDIPEGYSVSREKKERFSLILESASTNQTSMYLCASSPSGNTDTQYFGPGTRLTVL.

The rearrangement uses TRBV19 and TRBJ1-6; D remains unclear. Trimming removed 10 bases from V and 12 bases from J, with 25 bases in between. Germline CDR1 reads LNHDA; CDR2 reads SQIVND (reference sequence). The CDR3 has 15 amino acids. The CDR3 spells CATKPSVGTYEPLHF. The CDR3 DNA is TGTGCCACCAAGCCGTCAGTGGGAACTTACGAACCCCTCCACTTT.

This rearrangement joins TRBV6-1 to TRBJ2-1; TRBD2 might be the D (6 bases). The V end was cut by 7 bases, the J end by 9 bases, with 13 bases between. CDR1 MNHNS and CDR2 SASEGT come from the germline V gene. The CDR3 runs to 12 residues. Here the CDR3 DNA reads TGTGCCAGCACCTCCCTAGCGCCTGAGCAGTTCTTC. As protein: CASTSLAPEQFF.

The chain couples TRBV12-3 or TRBV12-4 to TRBJ2-3; no clear D. The CDR3 extends over 14 amino acids. The V end lost 6 bases, the J end lost 6 bases, and 16 bases lay between the germline ends. The CDR3 sequence is CASSPRRLSDTQYF. The DNA of the CDR3 is TGTGCCAGCAGCCCCCGTAGGCTCTCGGATACGCAGTATTTT.

This clonotype was detected many times. V gene TRBV20-1 combines with J gene TRBJ2-1; 13 bases map to TRBD2. V shed 5 bases, J shed 9 bases, and the junction held 7 bases outside the gene matches. Germline-derived CDR1 and CDR2 are DFQATT and SNEGSKA (reference sequence). CDR3 size: 14 residues. The CDR3 here is CSASRTSGSPEQFF. CDR3 nucleotides: TGCAGTGCTTCAAGGACTAGCGGGAGCCCTGAGCAGTTCTTC.

The CDR3 region is CGGRDTWGETQYF. CDR3 nucleotides: TGCGGGGGCCGGGACACCTGGGGGGAGACCCAGTACTTC. V usage is TRBV20-1 and J usage is TRBJ2-5; tentatively, D is TRBD1 (6 bases). CDR1 DFQATT and CDR2 SNEGSKA come from the germline V gene (reference sequence). This CDR3 is 13 amino acids long.

This clonotype came up a few times. J is TRBJ2-3 and V is TRBV7-2, with 7 bases matching TRBD2. J was trimmed by 5 bases and V by 3 bases; bases with no gene match: 5. This CDR3 contains 14 residues. CDR1 SGHTA and CDR2 FQGNSA come from the germline V gene. The CDR3 region is CASSFGTSVDTQYF. The DNA of the CDR3 is TGTGCCAGCAGCTTCGGTACTAGCGTAGATACGCAGTATTTT. The full variable domain, completed using reference TRBV7-2 and TRBJ2-3, is GAGVSQSPSNKVTEKGKDVELRCDPISGHTALYWYRQSLGQGLEFLIYFQGNSAPDKSGLPSDRFSAERTGGSVSTLTIQRTQQEDSAVYLCASSFGTSVDTQYFGPGTRLTVL.

The rearrangement joins TRBV3-1 to TRBJ2-1, with 10 bases matching TRBD2. CDR3 size: 17 residues. CDR1 and CDR2 from the germline V gene are LGHDT and YNNKEL (reference sequence). The junction had 14 bases not matched to a gene; V was cut back by 10 bases and J by 2 bases. The DNA for the CDR3 is TGTGCCACTCACCGGGGGCTAGCGGGAGCCCCCTACAATGAGCAGTTCTTC. This gives the protein CATHRGLAGAPYNEQFF.

This clonotype was recorded a few times. The V call is TRBV7-2, the J call TRBJ2-7, with D possibly being TRBD2 (5 bases). Germline V gene data show CDR1 as SGHTA and CDR2 as FQGNSA. Trimming pared 1 base from V and 0 bases from J, leaving 13 bases between. The CDR3 totals 16 residues. The CDR3 nucleotides read TGTGCCAGCAGCTTAGAAGTAGCGCGGAGCTCCTACGAGCAGTACTTC. Translating it yields CASSLEVARSSYEQYF.